The next 27 T cell receptor beta chains were all read from a single sample in a study of cytomegalovirus exposure and HLA in healthy donors. PCR was performed using 60 Vbeta and 13 Jbeta primers. Profiled with immunoSEQ multiplex PCR; TCRdb holds only in-frame clones, not every one. In all, the sample yields approximately 45,000 clones. Sequenced material: PBMCs. Source of these receptors: a male donor in good health and CMV-seronegative.

The chain recombines TRBV19 with TRBJ1-2; D might be TRBD1 (6 bases). CDR1 LNHDA and CDR2 SQIVND come from the germline V gene (reference sequence). The V gene lost 11 bases and the J gene lost 8 bases, with 12 bases spanning the gap. This CDR3 comprises 10 residues. The CDR3 DNA reads TGTGCCGTCAGGGGAGAAGGCTACACCTTC. Its translation: CAVRGEGYTF.

V and J are TRBV6-5 and TRBJ2-1, with 9 nucleotides matching TRBD2. J lost 6 bases, V lost 7 bases, and 10 bases had no gene match. The CDR3 is made up of 15 amino acids. The germline gives CDR1 MNHEY, CDR2 SVGAGI. The CDR3 reads CASTPLAGRINEQFF. In DNA form, the CDR3 reads TGTGCCAGCACCCCCCTAGCGGGAAGAATCAATGAGCAGTTCTTC.

The V call is TRBV28, the J call TRBJ1-5; 8 bases are a match to TRBD1. The germline CDR1 and CDR2 sequences are MDHEN and SYDVKM. The CDR3 consists of 16 residues. The J segment lost 6 bases and the V segment lost 7 bases, leaving 14 bases of the junction unmatched. This CDR3 is CASKGALGQGPQPQHF. The DNA for the CDR3 is TGTGCCAGCAAAGGGGCATTAGGACAGGGACCTCAGCCCCAGCATTTT.

V is TRBV5-6 and J is TRBJ2-7, with TRBD1 matching over 9 bases. V shed 2 bases and J 6 bases; nucleotides not matched to a gene: 6. There are 14 residues in the CDR3. CDR1 SGHDT and CDR2 YYEEEE come from the germline V gene. The CDR3 DNA follows: TGTGCCAGCAGCTTTGGACAGGGGCTCCGCGAGCAGTACTTC. Encoded protein: CASSFGQGLREQYF. Supplemented by reference TRBV5-6 and TRBJ2-7, the full variable domain reads DAGVTQSPTHLIKTRGQQVTLRCSPKSGHDTVSWYQQALGQGPQFIFQYYEEEERQRGNFPDRFSGHQFPNYSSELNVNALLLGDSALYLCASSFGQGLREQYFGPGTRLTVT.

The chain employs TRBV18 and TRBJ1-5, with a weak D call TRBD1 (5 bases). The CDR3 runs to 14 residues. The germline V gene encodes CDR1 KGHSH and CDR2 LQKENI. Trimming left V 3 bases short and J 3 bases short, with 9 bases between. The chain's CDR3 is CASSPTGYNQPQHF. CDR3 nucleotides: TGTGCCAGCTCACCTACAGGTTACAATCAGCCCCAGCATTTT.

CDR3 in DNA: TGTGCCAGTAGCACAATCTTTAGCAATCAGCCCCAGCATTTT. Its protein product is CASSTIFSNQPQHF. The gene calls are TRBV19 and TRBJ1-5; D is undetermined. Per the germline V gene, CDR1 is LNHDA and CDR2 is SQIVND (reference sequence). This CDR3 comprises 14 residues. V was clipped by 6 bases and J by 0 bases, with 9 bases between them.

This chain uses TRBV2 with TRBJ1-1; 7 nucleotides align to TRBD1. Germline V gene sequence: CDR1 SNHLY, CDR2 FYNNEI. The trim removed 3 bases at V and 4 bases at J, leaving 8 bases unmatched. This CDR3 is built from 15 residues. The CDR3 DNA reads as TGTGCCAGCAGTGAGAGTCCGGGACAGAGCACTGAAGCTTTCTTT. Its protein product is CASSESPGQSTEAFF.

V usage is TRBV25-1 and J usage is TRBJ2-1, with a tentative D call TRBD2 (6 bases). CDR1 and CDR2 from the germline V gene are MGHDK and SYGVNS. Trimming removed 6 bases from V and 0 bases from J, with 12 bases in between. This CDR3 spans 15 amino acids. CDR3 region: CASSRAGSSYNEQFF. CDR3 nucleotide sequence: TGTGCCAGCAGCCGGGCGGGAAGCTCCTACAATGAGCAGTTCTTC.

The V and J genes are TRBV19 and TRBJ2-4; 14 nucleotides match TRBD2. J was trimmed by 1 base and V by 3 bases; bases with no gene match: 11. The CDR3 covers 20 residues. CDR1 and CDR2 from the germline V gene are LNHDA and SQIVND (reference sequence). The DNA for the CDR3 is TGTGCCAGTAGTATCAGAAGGACTAGCGGGAGGAGGTCGGCCAAAAACATTCAGTACTTC. This encodes CASSIRRTSGRRSAKNIQYF.

V usage is TRBV6-5 and J usage is TRBJ2-7; D might be TRBD2 (5 bases). This CDR3 comprises 13 residues. Germline-derived CDR1 and CDR2 are MNHEY and SVGAGI. Trimming took off 5 bases at V and 5 bases at J, with 13 bases between the two ends. The CDR3 nucleotides are TGTGCCAGCAGTGAAGTGTGGCGGGACGAGCAGTACTTC. It encodes CASSEVWRDEQYF.

This rearrangement joins TRBV4-3 to TRBJ2-7; 8 bases match TRBD1. J lost 0 bases, V lost 3 bases, and 4 bases had no gene match. From germline, CDR1 is LGHNA and CDR2 YSLEER. This CDR3 region has 15 residues. CDR3 in amino acids: CASSQGTGDSYEQYF. The CDR3 nucleotides are TGCGCCAGCAGCCAGGGGACAGGAGACTCCTACGAGCAGTACTTC.

CDR3 DNA sequence: TGTGCCAGCAGCCCTCGTGGGGGAGGACGCACAGATACGCAGTATTTT. This codes for CASSPRGGGRTDTQYF. The V and J genes are TRBV11-2 and TRBJ2-3, with D possibly TRBD2 on 6 matching bases. V was cut by 5 bases and J by 1 base, with 16 bases left in between. The length of the CDR3 is 16 residues. The V gene's germline CDR1 is SGHAT and CDR2 FQNNGV.

V usage is TRBV19 and J usage is TRBJ2-2, with TRBD2 matching 8 bases. CDR1 and CDR2 from the germline V gene are LNHDA and SQIVND (reference sequence). J lost 4 bases, V lost 3 bases, and 10 bases had no gene match. The CDR3 covers 17 residues. The CDR3 reads CASSIDVAGGGTGELFF. CDR3 nucleotide sequence: TGTGCCAGTAGTATCGATGTGGCGGGGGGAGGCACCGGGGAGCTGTTTTTT.

The chain combines TRBV6-1 with TRBJ2-7, with D tentatively TRBD1 (6 bases). The CDR3 has 13 residues. V was cut by 4 bases and J by 6 bases, with 13 bases left in between. The germline V gene has CDR1 MNHNS and CDR2 SASEGT. DNA for the CDR3: TGTGCCAGCAGTGCGGGACACGGAGGCGAGCAGTACTTC. Protein sequence: CASSAGHGGEQYF.

This chain joins TRBV2 and TRBJ2-1; D may be TRBD1 (5 bases). The germline CDR1 and CDR2 sequences are SNHLY and FYNNEI. Deletions cut 2 bases from V and 0 bases from J, with 8 bases between. CDR3 length equals 15 residues. This CDR3 reads CASSERGTSYNEQFF. In DNA form, the CDR3 reads TGTGCCAGCAGTGAAAGGGGCACCTCCTACAATGAGCAGTTCTTC.

The rearrangement joins TRBV18 to TRBJ2-7, with 10 bases fitting TRBD1. The CDR3 is 14 residues long. V trimming: 6 bases; J trimming: 3 bases; junction bases outside the gene matches: 5. CDR1 and CDR2 (germline): KGHSH, LQKENI. For the CDR3, the DNA is TGTGCCAGCTCGCCCGGGACAGGGGACTACGAGCAGTACTTC. Its protein is CASSPGTGDYEQYF.

The CDR3 region has the DNA TGCGCCAGCAGCGCAGGGACTAGCGGGAATACGCAGTATTTT. It is translated as CASSAGTSGNTQYF. The chain uses TRBV5-1 and TRBJ2-3; 13 positions agree with TRBD2. Germline V gene data show CDR1 as SGHRS and CDR2 as YFSETQ. This CDR3 contains 14 residues. Trimming cost V 4 bases and J 7 bases; bases outside gene matches: 3.

The J gene is TRBJ1-2, the V gene TRBV11-2; D call uncertain. V was clipped by 5 bases and J by 4 bases, with 20 bases between them. The CDR3 length is 16 residues. From germline, CDR1 is SGHAT and CDR2 FQNNGV. The CDR3, as DNA: TGTGCCAGCAGCCACCATGGTGGCAGGCAGTTCTATGGCTACACCTTC. This sequence encodes CASSHHGGRQFYGYTF.

CDR3 DNA: TGCAGCGTTGGGGGACAGGCGAATCAGCCCCAGCATTTT. Amino acids: CSVGGQANQPQHF. The chain uses TRBV29-1 and TRBJ1-5; 8 bases are a match to TRBD1. Trimming removed 4 bases from V and 4 bases from J; junction bases left unmatched: 3. This CDR3 region has 13 residues. Germline CDR1 reads SQVTM; CDR2 reads ANQGSEA.

The V and J genes are TRBV29-1 and TRBJ2-2; 11 bases map to TRBD2. Germline CDR1 is SQVTM and CDR2 is ANQGSEA. Trimming at V came to 3 bases and at J to 6 bases, leaving 6 bases not matched to a gene. The CDR3 runs 15 residues. The CDR3 sequence: CSVETSGTLPGELFF. The CDR3 nucleotides are TGCAGCGTTGAGACTAGCGGGACCCTTCCCGGGGAGCTGTTTTTT.

The J gene is TRBJ1-2, the V gene TRBV6-1; D unclear. Germline V gives CDR1 MNHNS, CDR2 SASEGT. The V gene lost 1 base and the J gene lost 2 bases, with 8 bases spanning the gap. The CDR3 spans 14 residues. The CDR3 nucleotides are TGTGCCAGCAGTGAAGTGGAGGGAAACTATGGCTACACCTTC. This sequence encodes CASSEVEGNYGYTF.

CDR3 loop: CASSLGYRQETQYF. DNA of the CDR3: TGTGCCAGCAGTTTGGGTTACAGGCAAGAGACCCAGTACTTC. This rearrangement joins TRBV27 to TRBJ2-5; the D gene is possibly TRBD1 (5 bases). The CDR3 has 14 amino acids. The germline gives CDR1 MNHEY, CDR2 SMNVEV (reference sequence). Trimming left V 3 bases short and J 2 bases short, with 10 bases between.

The chain recombines TRBV6-5 with TRBJ1-5; D possibly corresponds to TRBD1 (6 bases). The V end was cut by 0 bases, the J end by 6 bases, with 12 bases between. Germline lookup yields CDR1 MNHEY and CDR2 SVGAGI. The CDR3 covers 15 residues. CDR3 in DNA: TGTGCCAGCAGTTACTCCCGCCAGGGGAGTCAGCCCCAGCATTTT. It specifies CASSYSRQGSQPQHF.

This rearrangement joins TRBV5-1 to TRBJ2-1; no firm D call. Germline V CDR1 and CDR2: SGHRS, YFSETQ. The CDR3 is 14 amino acids. V lost 5 bases and J 3 bases, leaving 12 bases between the germline ends. The CDR3 sequence is CASRGWQDYNEQFF. As DNA, the CDR3 is TGCGCCAGCAGAGGATGGCAGGACTACAATGAGCAGTTCTTC.

V gene TRBV4-1 combines with J gene TRBJ2-3; D call uncertain. Germline V gives CDR1 MGHRA, CDR2 YSYEKL. CDR3 length: 15 amino acids. The germline V and J ends were trimmed by 1 base and 4 bases, with 12 bases remaining between them. CDR3 residues: CASSQGHSGSDTQYF. The CDR3 DNA sequence: TGCGCCAGCAGCCAAGGACATAGTGGTTCAGATACGCAGTATTTT.

This chain uses TRBV4-3 with TRBJ1-4, with D possibly matching TRBD1 (6 bases). Germline CDR1 LGHNA, CDR2 YSLEER. Trimming took off 0 bases at V and 13 bases at J, with 21 bases between the two ends. This CDR3 is 16 amino acids long. In DNA form, the CDR3 reads TGCGCCAGCAGCCAAGATTCTTCTGGGGGCAGGGTCGCACTGTTTTTT. It encodes CASSQDSSGGRVALFF.

The CDR3 DNA follows: TGTGCCAGCAGAACTAGCGGGAGGTTCACCGGGGAGCTGTTTTTT. Translating it yields CASRTSGRFTGELFF. The gene calls are TRBV19 and TRBJ2-2, with 12 bases that match TRBD2. CDR1 is LNHDA, CDR2 SQIVND, per germline (reference sequence). With V trimmed by 9 bases and J by 4 bases, 6 bases remained unmatched. CDR3 length: 15 residues.